The 27 T cell receptor beta chains presented below share a single source sample, sequenced in a study of Graves' ophthalmopathy and Graves' hyperthyroidism. The authors amplified TCR beta CDR3 regions from RNA transcripts. A first-round RT-PCR used HTBI primers, followed by a second-round multiplex PCR. TCRdb recomputed calls from the multiplex PCR reads with MiXCR, one row per CDR3 protein. This sample has approximately 410,000 distinct CDR3 sequences; approximately 15% occur once, and the top ten carry roughly 7%. The specimen was peripheral blood. The receptor set was obtained from a woman aged 18-30 years with stable Graves' hyperthyroidism.

This clonotype was seen at least ten times. The chain is built from TRBV5-1 and TRBJ1-1; D might be TRBD1 (6 bases). Deletions cut 0 bases from V and 0 bases from J, with 12 bases between. Germline V gene data show CDR1 as SGHRS and CDR2 as YFSETQ. The CDR3 is made up of 16 amino acids. The CDR3, as DNA: TGCGCCAGCAGCTTGGGGGGGGCGAGACTGAACACTGAAGCTTTCTTT. Its translation: CASSLGGARLNTEAFF.

This clonotype was seen many times. CDR3 loop: CASSFLYQPQHF. As DNA, the CDR3 is TGTGCCAGCAGCTTTTTGTATCAGCCCCAGCATTTT. The V call is TRBV7-2, the J call TRBJ1-5; no definite D call. The CDR3 covers 12 residues. Germline V gene data show CDR1 as SGHTA and CDR2 as FQGNSA. Trimming removed 3 bases from V and 5 bases from J, with 5 bases in between.

This chain uses TRBV13 with TRBJ2-7; tentatively, D is TRBD2 (6 bases). The germline V gene encodes CDR1 PRHDT and CDR2 FYEKMQ (reference sequence). The CDR3 spans 17 residues. V was pared by 5 bases and J by 3 bases, with 23 bases between. DNA for the CDR3: TGTGCCAGCAGCCCAACGATGAGTGGGGGGTATAACTACGAGCAGTACTTC. Its protein product is CASSPTMSGGYNYEQYF.

This clonotype has at least ten counts. This rearrangement joins TRBV6-2 or TRBV6-3 to TRBJ2-7, with D unresolved. This CDR3 has 12 amino acids. The germline V and J ends were trimmed by 5 bases and 3 bases, with 8 bases remaining between them. The V gene's germline CDR1 is MNHEY and CDR2 SVGEGT. CDR3 in amino acids: CASSGTFYEQYF. In DNA, the CDR3 is TGTGCCAGCAGTGGAACCTTCTACGAGCAGTACTTC.

This clonotype appeared many times. The V and J genes are TRBV20-1 and TRBJ2-7, with 7 bases that match TRBD1. CDR3 length: 14 amino acids. V lost 0 bases and J lost 2; bases outside the gene matches: 4. Germline V gives CDR1 DFQATT, CDR2 SNEGSKA (reference sequence). CDR3 loop: CSAREGQGAYEQYF. Written as DNA, the CDR3 is TGCAGTGCTAGAGAGGGTCAGGGGGCCTACGAGCAGTACTTC.

This clonotype was seen at least ten times. The CDR3 DNA reads as TGTGCCAGCAGTGATTCGCCGGGAGAGACCCAGTACTTC. It is translated as CASSDSPGETQYF. This chain joins TRBV2 and TRBJ2-5; D uncertain. Between the trimmed V and J ends, which lost 3 bases and 4 bases, there was a span of 9 bases. In germline, CDR1 is SNHLY, CDR2 FYNNEI. This CDR3 comprises 13 residues.

In this sample, this clonotype turned up many times. The V call is TRBV12-3 or TRBV12-4, the J call TRBJ2-2; 7 bases line up with TRBD2. The ends lost 6 bases at V and 0 bases at J; junction bases unmatched: 7. The CDR3 has 16 amino acids. As DNA, the CDR3 is TGTGCCAGCAGGCCTCAGCGGGGTGCGAACACCGGGGAGCTGTTTTTT. Its translation is CASRPQRGANTGELFF.

The table lists this clonotype with many counts. The rearrangement joins TRBV20-1 to TRBJ2-7, with a tentative D call TRBD2 (5 bases). This CDR3 region has 14 residues. The V and J ends lost 5 bases and 0 bases respectively, with 14 bases between them. Germline CDR1 is DFQATT and CDR2 is SNEGSKA (reference sequence). DNA of the CDR3: TGCAGTGCTCGAGGGTGGTCAGGCTCCTACGAGCAGTACTTC. This sequence encodes CSARGWSGSYEQYF.

In this sample, this clonotype turned up many times. V gene TRBV19 combines with J gene TRBJ1-2; D may be TRBD1 (5 bases). The CDR3 extends over 14 amino acids. Trimming took off 5 bases at V and 4 bases at J, with 14 bases between the two ends. Germline CDR1 and CDR2: LNHDA and SQIVND (reference sequence). The CDR3 loop is CASSPETGGYGYTF. CDR3 DNA sequence: TGTGCCAGTAGTCCTGAGACCGGGGGCTATGGCTACACCTTC.

The sample holds many counts of this clonotype. The junction differs from germline at one of its ends, possibly a read error. This chain joins TRBV12-3 or TRBV12-4 and TRBJ1-5, with D possibly being TRBD1 (5 bases). The CDR3 runs 17 residues. The CDR3 region is CASTLRPLGGGNQPQHF. CDR3 sequence (DNA): TGTGCCAGCACTTTAAGGCCCCTGGGGGGTGGCAATCAGCCCCAGCATTTT.

V gene TRBV5-6 combines with J gene TRBJ1-5; 11 bases line up with TRBD1. The length of the CDR3 is 16 residues. With 3 bases clipped from V and 2 bases from J, the junction kept 4 bases outside the gene matches. Germline CDR1 and CDR2: SGHDT and YYEEEE. CDR3 bases: TGTGCCAGCAGCTGGACAGGGGGCGGAGGCAATCAGCCCCAGCATTTT. Translation: CASSWTGGGGNQPQHF.

There are many counts of this clonotype. V is TRBV12-3 or TRBV12-4 and J is TRBJ1-1; D is ambiguous. Trimming left V 6 bases short and J 0 bases short, with 14 bases between. This CDR3 is 15 amino acids long. The CDR3 region has the DNA TGTGCCAGCAGACCTTTACAGACTTTGAACACTGAAGCTTTCTTT. It encodes CASRPLQTLNTEAFF.

This clonotype was seen at least ten times. The rearrangement joins TRBV12-3 or TRBV12-4 to TRBJ2-7, with TRBD1 matching over 7 bases. CDR3 size: 14 residues. Trimming cost V 6 bases and J 4 bases; bases outside gene matches: 9. Here the CDR3 DNA reads TGTGCCAGCAGAAGGACAGGTGAGGATTACGAGCAGTACTTC. This translates into CASRRTGEDYEQYF.

This clonotype has a count of ten or more. J is TRBJ2-7 and V is TRBV6-2 or TRBV6-3; TRBD2 is a possible D gene (5 bases). Germline V gives CDR1 MNHEY, CDR2 SVGEGT. The CDR3 is 15 residues long. Trimming stripped 5 bases from V and 4 bases from J, with 18 bases between. This CDR3 is CASSRPGSLGYEQYF. Here the CDR3 DNA reads TGTGCCAGCAGTCGGCCGGGATCCCTTGGGTACGAGCAGTACTTC.

This clonotype was counted only a few times. The chain couples TRBV5-1 to TRBJ2-4; unclear D gene. V lost 0 bases and J lost 0, with 7 bases in between. The CDR3 is 15 residues long. Germline loops: CDR1 SGHRS, CDR2 YFSETQ. The CDR3 bases are TGCGCCAGCAGCTTGGGCGAGCTAGCCAAAAACATTCAGTACTTC. It yields the protein CASSLGELAKNIQYF.

Ten or more counts support this clonotype. This chain joins TRBV12-3 or TRBV12-4 and TRBJ2-3, with TRBD2 matching over 12 bases. This CDR3 is 16 amino acids long. Trimming took 8 bases from V and 3 from J; bases not matched to a gene: 9. The CDR3 coding sequence is TGTGCCAGCGGTCTAGCGGGGGGGGTCGTTACAGATACGCAGTATTTT. Its translation is CASGLAGGVVTDTQYF.

The sample holds many counts of this clonotype. The genes are TRBV19 and TRBJ2-2, with 8 bases fitting TRBD1. CDR3 length equals 16 residues. The trim removed 5 bases at V and 0 bases at J, leaving 5 bases unmatched. Germline V gene data show CDR1 as LNHDA and CDR2 as SQIVND (reference sequence). The CDR3 reads CASSRGQGPNTGELFF. CDR3 bases: TGTGCCAGTAGTCGCGGACAGGGCCCGAACACCGGGGAGCTGTTTTTT.

This clonotype came up many times. The chain carries TRBV18 and TRBJ2-7; 9 nucleotides line up with TRBD2. This CDR3 is built from 18 residues. CDR1 is KGHSH, CDR2 LQKENI, per germline. J was trimmed by 1 base and V by 2 bases; bases with no gene match: 12. The CDR3 spells CASSPVGAGGPSSYEQYF. As DNA, the CDR3 is TGTGCCAGCTCACCAGTTGGCGCGGGGGGGCCCTCTTCCTACGAGCAGTACTTC.

This clonotype was seen ten or more times. CDR3: CSVEAARRGYTF. The CDR3 DNA reads as TGCAGCGTTGAAGCGGCGAGACGGGGCTACACCTTC. The chain recombines TRBV29-1 with TRBJ1-2; D gene unclear. Looked up from germline, CDR1 is SQVTM and CDR2 is ANQGSEA. Trimming removed 1 base from V and 8 bases from J, with 11 bases in between. This CDR3 comprises 12 residues.

Comment on this clonotype: At one end, the junction sequence differs from germline, possibly due to a read error. The V call is TRBV20-1, the J call TRBJ2-4, with D tentatively TRBD1 (6 bases). The germline gives CDR1 DFQATT, CDR2 SNEGSKA (reference sequence). This CDR3 contains 14 residues. The CDR3 nucleotides are TGCAGTGCTGGGGCAGGGGATACCAAAAACATTAAGTACTTC. The encoded protein is CSAGAGDTKNIKYF.

The chain couples TRBV6-1 to TRBJ1-5; weak D call: TRBD1 (6 bases). Trimming shortened V by 7 bases and J by 2 bases, and 18 bases separated the two germline ends. CDR3 length: 16 residues. In germline, CDR1 is MNHNS, CDR2 SASEGT. DNA of the CDR3: TGTGCCAGCATCTGGGGCGGGGGCTATGGCAATCAGCCCCAGCATTTT. Amino acids: CASIWGGGYGNQPQHF.

This clonotype was detected ten times or more. This rearrangement joins TRBV12-3 or TRBV12-4 to TRBJ1-1; D remains ambiguous. V was trimmed by 5 bases and J by 8 bases, leaving 12 bases between them. This CDR3 contains 12 residues. The CDR3, as DNA: TGTGCCAGCAGTAGGACCGGGTGGGAAGCTTTCTTT. As protein: CASSRTGWEAFF.

This clonotype was seen a few times. V gene TRBV20-1 combines with J gene TRBJ2-7; TRBD2 agrees at 8 bases. The CDR3 consists of 16 residues. Germline loops: CDR1 DFQATT, CDR2 SNEGSKA (reference sequence). V gave up 0 bases and J gave up 3 bases; unmatched junction bases: 10. The CDR3 DNA is TGCAGTGCTAGAGAAGTTGGTAGCGGGAACTTCTACGAGCAGTACTTC. Translation gives CSAREVGSGNFYEQYF.

The table lists this clonotype with a few counts. For the CDR3, the DNA is TGTGCCACCAGCAGAGCCCACAGGACAGGCCCGGGGGGCTACACCTTC. This codes for CATSRAHRTGPGGYTF. This chain connects TRBV15 to TRBJ1-2, with 7 bases identical to TRBD1. Germline-derived CDR1 and CDR2 are LNHNV and YYDKDF (reference sequence). J gave up 8 bases and V 1 base, and 13 bases lay outside the gene matches. The CDR3 totals 16 residues.

This clonotype came up a few times. The V call is TRBV28, the J call TRBJ1-2, with D unresolved. The V gene lost 3 bases and the J gene lost 8 bases, with 25 bases spanning the gap. CDR3 length equals 17 residues. CDR1 and CDR2 (germline): MDHEN, SYDVKM. The CDR3 protein is CASSFRPVWASLGGYTF. The CDR3 DNA reads TGTGCCAGCAGTTTCCGCCCTGTCTGGGCCAGCCTCGGGGGCTACACCTTC.

Comments on this clonotype: This may arise from a read error, as a much more abundant clone is one base away. The chain carries TRBV19 and TRBJ2-5; 9 bases agree with TRBD1. The CDR3 contains 15 residues. CDR1 is LNHDA and CDR2 is SQIVND in the germline V gene (reference sequence). J gave up 3 bases and V 5 bases, and 7 bases lay outside the gene matches. CDR3 amino acids: CASSFRDRAEETQYF. CDR3 coding DNA: TGTGCCAGTAGTTTCCGGGACAGGGCTGAAGAGACCCAGTACTTC.

The chain has TRBV12-3 or TRBV12-4 and TRBJ1-2; TRBD1 might be the D (6 bases). The V and J ends lost 5 bases and 8 bases respectively, with 15 bases between them. The CDR3 is 13 amino acids. The CDR3 coding sequence is TGTGCCAGCAGTCCGCGGGGGGCGAGCGGCTACACCTTC. Residues: CASSPRGASGYTF.